The next 10 T cell receptor beta chains were all read from a single sample in a study of OX40 agonist ivuxolimab in advanced cancers. TCRdb's copy holds only in-frame clones and misses some; the assay was immunoSEQ multiplex PCR. In the table there are roughly 53,000 clones, approximately 93% of which are singletons. The sequenced sample was CD4+ or CD8+ T cells sorted from blood, obtained in a trial of the OX40 agonist ivuxolimab. Receptors originate from an adult with an advanced solid tumor such as melanoma, head and neck, liver or kidney cancer.

This chain uses TRBV30 with TRBJ2-7; D uncertain. The CDR3 runs 13 residues. The germline V and J ends were trimmed by 5 bases and 2 bases, with 13 bases remaining between them. Germline CDR1 reads GTSNPN; CDR2 reads SVGIG (reference sequence). The CDR3 loop is CAWGQTTPYEQYF. CDR3 nucleotides: TGTGCCTGGGGGCAGACGACCCCCTACGAGCAGTACTTC.

V gene TRBV19 combines with J gene TRBJ1-4; no definite D call. This CDR3 comprises 13 residues. In germline, CDR1 is LNHDA, CDR2 SQIVND (reference sequence). The germline V and J ends were trimmed by 6 bases and 8 bases, with 13 bases remaining between them. The CDR3 spells CASRSKSNEKLFF. DNA of the CDR3: TGTGCCAGTAGATCCAAATCCAACGAAAAACTGTTTTTT.

This clone was recorded only once. The V call is TRBV6-5, the J call TRBJ2-1; 9 bases map to TRBD2. The junction had 4 bases not matched to a gene; V was cut back by 4 bases and J by 0 bases. Germline CDR1 is MNHEY and CDR2 is SVGAGI. The CDR3 runs to 16 residues. CDR3 region: CASSFLSGGSYNEQFF. DNA for the CDR3: TGTGCCAGCAGTTTTCTTAGCGGGGGCTCCTACAATGAGCAGTTCTTC.

This chain connects TRBV28 to TRBJ1-1, with unresolved D. V lost 4 bases and J 0 bases, leaving 18 bases between the germline ends. Germline lookup yields CDR1 MDHEN and CDR2 SYDVKM. This CDR3 comprises 17 residues. CDR3 nucleotides: TGTGCCAGCAGTTCCGACATCCTTCGGGTGATGAACACTGAAGCTTTCTTT. The encoded protein is CASSSDILRVMNTEAFF.

The genes are TRBV14 and TRBJ2-7; 7 bases map to TRBD1. With 4 bases clipped from V and 4 bases from J, the junction kept 7 bases outside the gene matches. The CDR3 has 14 amino acids. The V gene's germline CDR1 is SGHDN and CDR2 FVKESK. CDR3 DNA sequence: TGTGCCAGCAGCCTCCTAGGACAGGAATACGAGCAGTACTTC. It is translated as CASSLLGQEYEQYF.

This rearrangement joins TRBV28 to TRBJ2-6, with D hard to call. This CDR3 has 13 amino acids. CDR1 is MDHEN and CDR2 is SYDVKM in the germline V gene. V gave up 6 bases and J gave up 3 bases, with 6 bases separating them. CDR3: CASSPVGANVLTF. The CDR3 DNA sequence: TGTGCCAGCAGCCCGGTTGGGGCCAACGTCCTGACTTTC.

The chain combines TRBV10-3 with TRBJ2-7; 12 bases line up with TRBD2. V lost 2 bases to trimming and J lost 5 bases; unmatched junction nucleotides: 16. Germline CDR1 and CDR2: ENHRY and SYGVKD. The CDR3 loop spans 19 amino acids. The CDR3 nucleotides are TGTGCCATCAGTGAGCCCGCTCTAGCGGGAGGGCCTTACCCAGACGAGCAGTACTTC. Its protein is CAISEPALAGGPYPDEQYF.

This rearrangement joins TRBV28 to TRBJ2-1, with D perhaps matching TRBD1 or TRBD2 (5 bases each). This CDR3 has 17 amino acids. V shed 3 bases and J shed 5 bases, with 20 bases lying between them. CDR1 is MDHEN, CDR2 SYDVKM, per germline. The CDR3 loop is CASSFTPGRHKDNEQFF. DNA of the CDR3: TGTGCCAGCAGTTTTACCCCGGGGCGTCATAAGGACAATGAGCAGTTCTTC.

This chain links TRBV7-9 with TRBJ1-1; D may be TRBD1 (6 bases). With 5 bases removed from V and 1 base from J, the gap between germline ends came to 14 bases. Per the germline V gene, CDR1 is SEHNR and CDR2 is FQNEAQ (reference sequence). This CDR3 contains 15 residues. The CDR3 DNA follows: TGTGCCAGCAGCATTCTACAGGGCCCGAACACTGAAGCTTTCTTT. Translated: CASSILQGPNTEAFF. The full variable domain, in which reference TRBV7-9 and TRBJ1-1 provide the parts outside the CDR3, is DTGVSQNPRHKITKRGQNVTFRCDPISEHNRLYWYRQTLGQGPEFLTYFQNEAQLEKSRLLSDRFSAERPKGSFSTLEIQRTEQGDSAMYLCASSILQGPNTEAFFGQGTRLTVV.

J is TRBJ1-2 and V is TRBV9, with D maybe TRBD1 (6 bases). V shed 4 bases and J shed 4 bases, with 17 bases lying between them. The germline V gene has CDR1 SGDLS and CDR2 YYNGEE. CDR3 length: 15 amino acids. The CDR3 bases are TGTGCCAGCAGCAAGGGGGGCCTAGATTCCTATGGCTACACCTTC. Residues: CASSKGGLDSYGYTF.